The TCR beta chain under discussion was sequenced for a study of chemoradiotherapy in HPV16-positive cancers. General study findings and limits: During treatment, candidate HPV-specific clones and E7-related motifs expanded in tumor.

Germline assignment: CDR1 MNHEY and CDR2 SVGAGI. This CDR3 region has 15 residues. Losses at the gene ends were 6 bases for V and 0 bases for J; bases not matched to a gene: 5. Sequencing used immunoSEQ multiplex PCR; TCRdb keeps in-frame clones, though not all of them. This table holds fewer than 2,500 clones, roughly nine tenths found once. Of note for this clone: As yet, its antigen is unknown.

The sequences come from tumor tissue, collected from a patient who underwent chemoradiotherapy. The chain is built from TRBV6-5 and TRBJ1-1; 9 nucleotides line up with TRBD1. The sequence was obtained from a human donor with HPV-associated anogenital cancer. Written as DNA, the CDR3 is TGTGCCAGCAGAAGGGGACAGGGATTGAACACTGAAGCTTTCTTT. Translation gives CASRRGQGLNTEAFF.